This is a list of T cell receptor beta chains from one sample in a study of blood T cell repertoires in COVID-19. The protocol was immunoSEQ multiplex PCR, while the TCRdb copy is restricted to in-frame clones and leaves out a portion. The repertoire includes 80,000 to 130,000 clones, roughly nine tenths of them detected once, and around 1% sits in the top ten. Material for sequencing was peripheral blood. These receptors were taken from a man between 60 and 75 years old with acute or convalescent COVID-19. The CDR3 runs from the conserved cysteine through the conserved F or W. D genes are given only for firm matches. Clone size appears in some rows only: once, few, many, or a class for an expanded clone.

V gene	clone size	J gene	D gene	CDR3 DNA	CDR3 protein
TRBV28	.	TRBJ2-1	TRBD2	TGTGCCAGCAGTTTAGATCTAGCGGTTAATGAGCAGTTCTTC	CASSLDLAVNEQFF
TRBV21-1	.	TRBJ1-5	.	TGTGCCAGCAGTGAACGTAAGGAGAACAATCAGCCCCAGCATTTT	CASSERKENNQPQHF
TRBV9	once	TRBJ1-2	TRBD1	TGTGCCAGCAGCGGTGACAGGGGCTATGGCTACACCTTC	CASSGDRGYGYTF
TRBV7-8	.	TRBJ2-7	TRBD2	TGTGCCAGCAGCCGGGGGGGGTTTGGACAGTACGAGCAGTACTTC	CASSRGGFGQYEQYF
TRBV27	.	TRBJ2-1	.	TGTGCCAGCAGTCCCTGGGGGGATCAATACAATGAGCAGTTCTTC	CASSPWGDQYNEQFF
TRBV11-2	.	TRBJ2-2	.	TGTGCCAGCAGCACCGGGACTGACTACACCGGGGAGCTGTTTTTT	CASSTGTDYTGELFF
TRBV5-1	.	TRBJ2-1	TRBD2	TGCGCCAGCAGCCCCGGCGGGACTAGCGGGAACAATGAGCAGTTCTTC	CASSPGGTSGNNEQFF
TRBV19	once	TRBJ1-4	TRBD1	TGTGCCAGTACGATCCAGGGGGGAGGTGAAAAACTGTTTTTT	CASTIQGGGEKLFF
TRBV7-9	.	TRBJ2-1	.	TGTGCCAGCAGCCAAGAACCGAAGCGCCCCCCCACGGGTGAGCAGTTCTTC	CASSQEPKRPPTGEQFF
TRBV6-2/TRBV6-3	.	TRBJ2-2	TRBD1	TGTGCCAGCAGTTATATTCTTGGACAGGGGGCCCCCGGGGAGCTGTTTTTT	CASSYILGQGAPGELFF
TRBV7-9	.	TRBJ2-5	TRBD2	TGTGCCAGCAGCCCTAGCGGGAGAACTCAAGAGACCCAGTACTTC	CASSPSGRTQETQYF
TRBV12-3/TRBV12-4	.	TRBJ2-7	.	TGTGCCAGCAGTTTGCGAGGAGACGAGCAGTACTTC	CASSLRGDEQYF
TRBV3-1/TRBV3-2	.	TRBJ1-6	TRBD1	TGTGCCAGCAGCCTGGGGGACAGAGATTCACCCCTCCACTTT	CASSLGDRDSPLHF
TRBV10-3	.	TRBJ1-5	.	TGTGCCATCAGTGATCCCGTAACGGGCAATCAGCCCCAGCATTTT	CAISDPVTGNQPQHF
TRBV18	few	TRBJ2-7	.	TGTGCCAGCTCACCGGAGGGACTTGAGAGCTCCTACGAGCAGTACTTC	CASSPEGLESSYEQYF
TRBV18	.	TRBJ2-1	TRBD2	TGTGCCAGCTCACCATTCGGGACTAGCGGGTTGAATGAGCAGTTCTTC	CASSPFGTSGLNEQFF
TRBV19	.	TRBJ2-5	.	TGTGCCAGTATGTCGACAGACCAAGAGACCCAGTACTTC	CASMSTDQETQYF
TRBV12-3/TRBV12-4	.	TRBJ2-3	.	TGTGCCAGCAGTGCGTTTACAGATACGCAGTATTTT	CASSAFTDTQYF
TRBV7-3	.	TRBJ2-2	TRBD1	TGTGCCAGCAGCTCCGGACAGGGGAACACCGGGGAGCTGTTTTTT	CASSSGQGNTGELFF
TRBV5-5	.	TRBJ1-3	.	TGTGCCAGCATTCGAACCCCTGGGGGGGCTGGAAACACCATATATTTT	CASIRTPGGAGNTIYF